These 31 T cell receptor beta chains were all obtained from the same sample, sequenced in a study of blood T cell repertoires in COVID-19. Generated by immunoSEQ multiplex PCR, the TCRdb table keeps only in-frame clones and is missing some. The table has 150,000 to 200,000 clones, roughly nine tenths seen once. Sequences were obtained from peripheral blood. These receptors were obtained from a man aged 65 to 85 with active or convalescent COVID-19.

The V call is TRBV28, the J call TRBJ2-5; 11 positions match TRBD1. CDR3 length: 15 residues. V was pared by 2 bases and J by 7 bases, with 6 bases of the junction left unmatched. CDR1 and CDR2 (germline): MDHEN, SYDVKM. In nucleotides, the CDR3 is TGTGCCAGCAGTTTACCCGGACAGGGGGCATCGACCCAGTACTTC. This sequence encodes CASSLPGQGASTQYF.

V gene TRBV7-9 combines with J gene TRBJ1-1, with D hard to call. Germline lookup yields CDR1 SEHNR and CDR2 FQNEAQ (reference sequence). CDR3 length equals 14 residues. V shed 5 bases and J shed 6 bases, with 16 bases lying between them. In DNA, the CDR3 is TGTGCCAGCAGCATTACATCGGGGAGGGCTGAAGCTTTCTTT. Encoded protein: CASSITSGRAEAFF.

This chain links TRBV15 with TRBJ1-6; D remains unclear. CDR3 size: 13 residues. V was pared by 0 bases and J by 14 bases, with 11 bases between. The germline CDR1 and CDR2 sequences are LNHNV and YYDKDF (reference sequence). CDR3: CATSREDRRALHF. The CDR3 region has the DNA TGTGCCACCAGCAGAGAAGATCGACGGGCCCTCCACTTT.

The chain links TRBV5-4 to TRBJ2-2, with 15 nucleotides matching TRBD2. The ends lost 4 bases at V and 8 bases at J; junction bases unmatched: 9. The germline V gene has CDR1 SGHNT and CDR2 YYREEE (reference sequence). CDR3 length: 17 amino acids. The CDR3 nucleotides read TGTGCCAGCAGCATGGGACTAGCGGGAGGCCCCGTGGGGGAGCTGTTTTTT. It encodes CASSMGLAGGPVGELFF.

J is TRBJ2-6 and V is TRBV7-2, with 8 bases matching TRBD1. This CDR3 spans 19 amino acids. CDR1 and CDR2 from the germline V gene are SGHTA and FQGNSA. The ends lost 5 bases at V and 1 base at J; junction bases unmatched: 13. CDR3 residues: CASSPPSWDRISGANVLTF. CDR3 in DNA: TGTGCCAGCAGCCCTCCCAGCTGGGACAGGATTTCTGGGGCCAACGTCCTGACTTTC.

CDR3: CASSLRGDNSPLHF. CDR3 coding DNA: TGTGCCAGCAGCCTTCGGGGGGATAATTCACCCCTCCACTTT. This sequence joins TRBV9 and TRBJ1-6; the D gene is possibly TRBD1 (5 bases). The V end was cut by 4 bases, the J end by 5 bases, with 10 bases between. This CDR3 is 14 amino acids long. In germline, CDR1 is SGDLS, CDR2 YYNGEE. The full variable domain, its missing parts supplied by reference TRBV9 and TRBJ1-6, is DSGVTQTPKHLITATGQRVTLRCSPRSGDLSVYWYQQSLDQGLQFLIQYYNGEERAKGNILERFSAQQFPDLHSELNLSSLELGDSALYFCASSLRGDNSPLHFGNGTRLTVT.

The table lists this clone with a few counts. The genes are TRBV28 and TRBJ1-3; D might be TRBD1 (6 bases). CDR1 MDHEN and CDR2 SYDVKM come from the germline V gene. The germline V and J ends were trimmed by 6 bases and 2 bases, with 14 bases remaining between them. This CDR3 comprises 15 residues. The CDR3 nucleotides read TGTGCCAGCAGACCAGGGGATCCTCCTGGAAACACCATATATTTT. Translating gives CASRPGDPPGNTIYF.

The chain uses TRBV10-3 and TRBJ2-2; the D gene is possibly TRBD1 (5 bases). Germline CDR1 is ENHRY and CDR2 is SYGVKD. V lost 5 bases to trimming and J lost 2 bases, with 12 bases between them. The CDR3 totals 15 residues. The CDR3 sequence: CAISSNRQNTGELFF. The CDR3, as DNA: TGTGCCATCAGTTCTAACAGGCAAAACACCGGGGAGCTGTTTTTT.

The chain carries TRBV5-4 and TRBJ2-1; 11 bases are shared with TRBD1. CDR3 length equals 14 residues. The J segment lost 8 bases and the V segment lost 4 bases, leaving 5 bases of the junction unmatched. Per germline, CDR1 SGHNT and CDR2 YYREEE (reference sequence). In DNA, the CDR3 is TGTGCCAGCAGCGCGAGGGACAGGGGGGATGAGCAGTTCTTC. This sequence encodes CASSARDRGDEQFF.

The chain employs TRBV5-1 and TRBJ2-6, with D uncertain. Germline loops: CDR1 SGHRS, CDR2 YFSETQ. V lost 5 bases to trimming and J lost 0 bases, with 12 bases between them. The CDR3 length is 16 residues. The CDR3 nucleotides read TGCGCCAGCAGGAGGTCTGAGAGCTCTGGGGCCAACGTCCTGACTTTC. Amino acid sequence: CASRRSESSGANVLTF.

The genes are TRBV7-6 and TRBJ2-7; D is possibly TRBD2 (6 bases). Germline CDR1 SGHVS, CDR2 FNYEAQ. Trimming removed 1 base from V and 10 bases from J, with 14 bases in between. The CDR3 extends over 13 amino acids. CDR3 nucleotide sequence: TGTGCCAGCAGCTTAGAGGAGGGCAATTCACAGTACTTC. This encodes CASSLEEGNSQYF.

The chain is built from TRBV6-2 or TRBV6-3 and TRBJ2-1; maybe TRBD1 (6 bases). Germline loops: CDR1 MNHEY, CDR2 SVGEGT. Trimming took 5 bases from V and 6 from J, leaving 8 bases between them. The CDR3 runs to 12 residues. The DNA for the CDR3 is TGTGCCAGCAGTCCGACAGGCAATGAGCAGTTCTTC. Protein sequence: CASSPTGNEQFF.

The CDR3 is CASSQRLRDTQYF. CDR3 coding DNA: TGTGCCAGCAGCCAAAGACTAAGAGATACGCAGTATTTT. The chain links TRBV3-1 (or the pseudogene TRBV3-2) to TRBJ2-3; perhaps TRBD2 as D (5 bases). The CDR3 totals 13 residues. With 2 bases removed from V and 5 bases from J, the gap between germline ends came to 8 bases. From germline, CDR1 is LGHDT and CDR2 YNNKEL (reference sequence).

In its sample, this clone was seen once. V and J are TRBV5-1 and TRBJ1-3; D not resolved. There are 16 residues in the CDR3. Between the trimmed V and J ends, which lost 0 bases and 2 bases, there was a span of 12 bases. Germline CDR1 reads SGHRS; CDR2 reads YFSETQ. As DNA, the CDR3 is TGCGCCAGCAGCTTGGCTGGAGGGCAAGCTGGAAACACCATATATTTT. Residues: CASSLAGGQAGNTIYF.

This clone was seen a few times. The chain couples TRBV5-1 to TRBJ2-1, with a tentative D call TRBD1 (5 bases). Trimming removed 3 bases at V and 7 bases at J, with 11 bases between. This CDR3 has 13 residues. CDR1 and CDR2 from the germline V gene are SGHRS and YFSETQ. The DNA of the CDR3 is TGCGCCAGCAGCTCCCTCCCAGGGAATGAGCAGTTCTTC. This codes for CASSSLPGNEQFF.

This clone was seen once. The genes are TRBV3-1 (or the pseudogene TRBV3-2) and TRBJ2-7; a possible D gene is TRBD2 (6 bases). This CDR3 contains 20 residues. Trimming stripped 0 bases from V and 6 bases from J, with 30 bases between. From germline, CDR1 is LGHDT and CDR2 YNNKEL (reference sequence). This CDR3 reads CASSQEGLRGVTKDTAEQYF. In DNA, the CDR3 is TGTGCCAGCAGCCAAGAGGGACTTCGTGGTGTAACTAAAGACACCGCCGAGCAGTACTTC.

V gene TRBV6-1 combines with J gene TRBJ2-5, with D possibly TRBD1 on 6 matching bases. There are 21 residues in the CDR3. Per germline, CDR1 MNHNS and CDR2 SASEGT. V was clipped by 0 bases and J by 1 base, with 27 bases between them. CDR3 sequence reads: CASSEALPRGRNWGLQETQYF. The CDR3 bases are TGTGCCAGCAGTGAAGCGCTTCCCAGGGGCAGGAATTGGGGCCTCCAAGAGACCCAGTACTTC.

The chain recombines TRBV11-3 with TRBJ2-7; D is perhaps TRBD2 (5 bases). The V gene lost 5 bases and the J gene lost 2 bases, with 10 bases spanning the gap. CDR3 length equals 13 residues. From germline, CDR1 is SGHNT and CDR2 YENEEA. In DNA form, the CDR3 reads TGTGCCAGCAGCCTGACGGGGACCTACGAGCAGTACTTC. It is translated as CASSLTGTYEQYF. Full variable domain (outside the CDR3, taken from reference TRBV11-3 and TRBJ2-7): EAGVVQSPRYKIIEKKQPVAFWCNPISGHNTLYWYLQNLGQGPELLIRYENEEAVDDSQLPKDRFSAERLKGVDSTLKIQPAELGDSAVYLCASSLTGTYEQYFGPGTRLTVT.

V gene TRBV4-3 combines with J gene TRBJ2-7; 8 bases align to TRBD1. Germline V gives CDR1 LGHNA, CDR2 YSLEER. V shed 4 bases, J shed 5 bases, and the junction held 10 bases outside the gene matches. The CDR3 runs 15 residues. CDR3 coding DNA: TGCGCCAGCAGCCGAAGCCGGACAGGGTTAGACGAGCAGTACTTC. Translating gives CASSRSRTGLDEQYF.

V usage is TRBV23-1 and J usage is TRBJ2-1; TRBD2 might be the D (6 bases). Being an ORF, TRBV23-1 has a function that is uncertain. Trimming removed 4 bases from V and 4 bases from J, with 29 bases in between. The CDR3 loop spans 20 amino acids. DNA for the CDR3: TGCGCCAGCAGTCGGGCTTCCCACCTCTGCGGGGAGAGCCGGTACAATGAGCAGTTCTTC. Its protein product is CASSRASHLCGESRYNEQFF.

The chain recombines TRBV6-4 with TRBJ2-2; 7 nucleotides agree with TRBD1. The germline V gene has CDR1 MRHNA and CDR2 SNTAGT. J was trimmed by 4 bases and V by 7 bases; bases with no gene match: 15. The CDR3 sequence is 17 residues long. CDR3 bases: TGTGCCAGCAACGTACTGTGGGGGACAGAGCTCACCGGGGAGCTGTTTTTT. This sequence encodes CASNVLWGTELTGELFF.

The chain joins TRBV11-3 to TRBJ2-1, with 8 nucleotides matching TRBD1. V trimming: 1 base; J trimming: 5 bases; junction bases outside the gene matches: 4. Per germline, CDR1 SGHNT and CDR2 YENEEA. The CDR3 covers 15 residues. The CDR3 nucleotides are TGTGCCAGCAGCTTAGGGACAGGGAGCAACAATGAGCAGTTCTTC. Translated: CASSLGTGSNNEQFF.

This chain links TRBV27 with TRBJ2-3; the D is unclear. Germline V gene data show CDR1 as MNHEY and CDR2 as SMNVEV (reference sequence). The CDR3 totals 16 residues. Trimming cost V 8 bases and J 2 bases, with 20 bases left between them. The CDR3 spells CASSPAPGRPTDTQYF. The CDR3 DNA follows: TGTGCCAGCTCCCCCGCCCCCGGCAGGCCCACAGATACGCAGTATTTT.

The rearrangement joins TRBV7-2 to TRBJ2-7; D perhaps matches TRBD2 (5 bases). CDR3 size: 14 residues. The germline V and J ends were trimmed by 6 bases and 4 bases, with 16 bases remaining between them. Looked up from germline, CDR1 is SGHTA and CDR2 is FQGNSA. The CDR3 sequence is CASSPSRGSYEQYF. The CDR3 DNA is TGTGCCAGCAGTCCCAGTCGGGGATCTTACGAGCAGTACTTC.

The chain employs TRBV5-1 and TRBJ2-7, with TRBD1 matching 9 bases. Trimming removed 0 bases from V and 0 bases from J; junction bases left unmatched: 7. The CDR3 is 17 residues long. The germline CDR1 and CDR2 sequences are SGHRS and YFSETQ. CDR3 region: CASSLAPSGQGSYEQYF. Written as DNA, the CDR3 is TGCGCCAGCAGCTTGGCCCCTTCGGGACAGGGCTCCTACGAGCAGTACTTC.

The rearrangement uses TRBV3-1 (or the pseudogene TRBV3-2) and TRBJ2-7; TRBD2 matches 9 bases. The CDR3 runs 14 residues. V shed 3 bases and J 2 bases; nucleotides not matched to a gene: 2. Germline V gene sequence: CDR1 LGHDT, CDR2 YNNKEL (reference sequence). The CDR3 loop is CASSQAGGPYEQYF. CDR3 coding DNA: TGTGCCAGCAGCCAGGCGGGAGGGCCCTACGAGCAGTACTTC.

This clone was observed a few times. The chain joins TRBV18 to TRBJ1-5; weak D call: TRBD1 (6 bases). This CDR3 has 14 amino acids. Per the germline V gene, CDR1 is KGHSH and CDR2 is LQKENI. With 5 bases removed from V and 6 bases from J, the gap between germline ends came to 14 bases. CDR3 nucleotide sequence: TGTGCCAGCTCATTAATGACAGGACCTCAGCCCCAGCATTTT. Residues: CASSLMTGPQPQHF.

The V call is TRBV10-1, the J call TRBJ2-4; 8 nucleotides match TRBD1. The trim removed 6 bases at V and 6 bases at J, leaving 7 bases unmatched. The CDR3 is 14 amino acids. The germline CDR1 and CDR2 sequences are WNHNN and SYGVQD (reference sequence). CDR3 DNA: TGCGCCAGCAGCGGAAGCGACAGGGGAAACATTCAGTACTTC. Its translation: CASSGSDRGNIQYF.

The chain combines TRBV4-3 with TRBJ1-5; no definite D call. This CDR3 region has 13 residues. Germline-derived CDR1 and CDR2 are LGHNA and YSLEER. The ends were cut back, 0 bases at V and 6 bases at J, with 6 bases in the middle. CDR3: CASSQEFSQPQHF. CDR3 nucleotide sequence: TGCGCCAGCAGCCAAGAATTTAGTCAGCCCCAGCATTTT.

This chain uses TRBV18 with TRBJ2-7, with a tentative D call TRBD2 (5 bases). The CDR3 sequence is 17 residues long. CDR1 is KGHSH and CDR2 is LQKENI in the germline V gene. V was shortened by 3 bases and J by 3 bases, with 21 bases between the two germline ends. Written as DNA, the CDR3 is TGTGCCAGCTCACCGCTCGGCAGACTGGAAAGCGGCTACGAGCAGTACTTC. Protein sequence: CASSPLGRLESGYEQYF. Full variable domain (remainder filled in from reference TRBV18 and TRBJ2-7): NAGVMQNPRHLVRRRGQEARLRCSPMKGHSHVYWYRQLPEEGLKFMVYLQKENIIDESGMPKERFSAEFPKEGPSILRIQQVVRGDSAAYFCASSPLGRLESGYEQYFGPGTRLTVT.

DNA for the CDR3: TGTGCCAGCTCTCCCTCCGGGGCAGGGGCTAATGAAAAACTGTTTTTT. Its protein product is CASSPSGAGANEKLFF. J is TRBJ1-4 and V is TRBV18, with D perhaps matching TRBD1 (6 bases). The CDR3 covers 16 residues. Looked up from germline, CDR1 is KGHSH and CDR2 is LQKENI. V was shortened by 6 bases and J by 3 bases, with 17 bases between the two germline ends.